A selection of T cell receptor beta chains follows, all from one sample in a study of blood T cell repertoires in COVID-19. Profiling relied on immunoSEQ multiplex PCR, and the TCRdb table lists in-frame clones only, not all of them. Among roughly 280,000 clones listed, 80% to 90% were seen once. Sequenced sample: PBMCs or T cells enriched from blood (not recorded which). These receptors originate from a young woman who had recovered from COVID-19. Both conserved end residues are trimmed from each CDR3.

>TRBV20-1|TRBJ2-1
SASSRGAGSEQF
>TRBV7-2|TRBJ2-2
ASSLVMGSGSTGELF
>TRBV4-1|TRBJ2-1
ASSQSGWQF
>TRBV19|TRBJ1-2
ASSISGRYGYT
>TRBV5-1|TRBJ2-5
ASSGATASETQY
>TRBV10-1|TRBJ1-1
ASSEPSGLGAAF
>TRBV5-1|TRBJ2-3
ASSSQGAQY
>TRBV21-1|TRBJ1-2
ASSKRTAFGGYT
>TRBV6-5|TRBJ2-5
ASARSGVQETQY
>TRBV28|TRBJ2-1
ASSSSGGSYNEQF
>TRBV5-4|TRBJ2-1
ASSPRLAGGFEQF
>TRBV3-1/TRBV3-2|TRBJ1-2
ASSLAQGIYGYT
>TRBV9|TRBJ1-5
ASSVTGNSNQPQH
>TRBV2|TRBJ1-5
ASSQSDSGNQPQH
>TRBV19|TRBJ1-2
ASSRLGTANYGYT
>TRBV23-1|TRBJ1-2
ASTRARMSLCYGYT
>TRBV9|TRBJ2-7
ASSVGTGRYEQY
>TRBV4-1|TRBJ2-7
ASSYYEQY
>TRBV18|TRBJ2-7
ASEGQGTDEQY
>TRBV5-1|TRBJ1-1
ASSLGDRGLVTEAF
>TRBV3-1/TRBV3-2|TRBJ1-1
ASSQSQGFGNTEAF
>TRBV21-1|TRBJ1-5
ASSKPEGSNQPQH
>TRBV4-1|TRBJ2-2
ASSPGKKTGELF
>TRBV5-1|TRBJ1-2
ASRTDRTNYGYT
>TRBV6-5|TRBJ1-5
ASSPRDTQPQH
>TRBV5-1|TRBJ2-3
ASSLEPTTGTDTQY
>TRBV5-5|TRBJ1-1
ASSAPGQGPTEAF
>TRBV27|TRBJ2-5
ASSLSTSLYETQY
>TRBV5-1|TRBJ2-5
ASSPGPGQETQY
>TRBV27|TRBJ2-3
ASSLGLDTDTQY
>TRBV4-1|TRBJ1-2
ASSPTGISNYGYT
>TRBV28|TRBJ1-5
ASSFFSITGGLSNQPQH
>TRBV5-6|TRBJ2-3
ASSLYLTGFGDTQY
>TRBV27|TRBJ1-1
ASSLTGTGGTEAF
>TRBV5-1|TRBJ2-5
ASSLSGGYQETQY
>TRBV10-3|TRBJ1-2
AISGAPGGGDYGYT
>TRBV24-1|TRBJ1-5
ATSDTGDQPQH
>TRBV28|TRBJ1-1
ASSSSGVAF
>TRBV9|TRBJ2-2
ASSVDPWSGANTGELF
>TRBV11-2|TRBJ2-7
ASSPWDRAYEQY
>TRBV7-2|TRBJ2-7
ASSHTSGESYEQY
>TRBV12-3/TRBV12-4|TRBJ2-5
ASSFGGVETQY
>TRBV15|TRBJ1-2
ATSVFPGSYT
>TRBV19|TRBJ1-2
ASSHRVSDYGYT
>TRBV19|TRBJ2-2
ASNIVGAPTGELF
>TRBV11-3|TRBJ1-6
ASSLSGGNSPLH
>TRBV19|TRBJ2-2
ASSMAARAGDTGELF
>TRBV21-1|TRBJ2-2
ASSKALGGQENTGELF
>TRBV6-5|TRBJ1-1
ASSYLTADMHTEAF
>TRBV5-1|TRBJ2-2
ASSPYSGGNTGELF
>TRBV9|TRBJ2-4
ASSVGGTKNIQY
>TRBV5-4|TRBJ1-6
ASSLGGNSPLH
>TRBV11-2|TRBJ1-2
ASSSLEDRGVYGYT
>TRBV6-1|TRBJ2-7
ASSEPGFPYEQY
>TRBV6-5|TRBJ1-2
AISRDRDHYGYT